These T cell receptor beta chains were read from a single sample in a study of T cells in Graves' hyperthyroidism and ophthalmopathy. TCRdb analysed the multiplex PCR reads with MiXCR anew, one entry per CDR3 protein. The top ten hold 5.8% of the sample, which has some 600,000 distinct CDR3 sequences, 11% to 15% seen once. The sample comprised blood. The receptors stem from a woman aged 25 to 39 with Graves' hyperthyroidism that later progressed to Graves' ophthalmopathy. The CDR3 runs from the conserved cysteine through the conserved F or W. The D gene is left open where the match is weak. Clone size is given for some rows only: seen once, a few or many times, or a class if the clone is expanded.

j_call cdr3_length clone_size v_call d_call cdr3_aa cdr3_nt
TRBJ1-1 18 many TRBV11-2 . CASSLDPRVWGGNTEAFF TGTGCCAGCAGCTTAGACCCCCGGGTCTGGGGAGGGAACACTGAAGCTTTCTTT
TRBJ1-1 16 few TRBV7-9 TRBD1 CASSEATGTENTEAFF TGTGCCAGCAGCGAAGCGACCGGGACAGAGAACACTGAAGCTTTCTTT
TRBJ1-2 15 many TRBV7-9 TRBD1 CASSAGTGVGYGYTF TGTGCCAGCAGCGCCGGGACAGGGGTTGGCTATGGCTACACCTTC
TRBJ2-5 13 many TRBV20-1 . CSASVAREETQYF TGCAGTGCTAGCGTGGCGAGGGAAGAGACCCAGTACTTC
TRBJ2-1 14 few TRBV20-1 TRBD2 CSASQTSGYLEQFF TGCAGTGCTAGCCAGACTAGCGGGTATCTTGAGCAGTTCTTC
TRBJ2-1 16 many TRBV5-1 . CASSLIPAGSYNEQFF TGCGCCAGCAGCTTGATCCCGGCTGGGTCGTACAATGAGCAGTTCTTC
TRBJ2-7 11 few TRBV20-1 . CSAVDSYEQYF TGCAGTGCGGTGGACTCGTACGAGCAGTACTTC
TRBJ2-7 14 many TRBV12-3/TRBV12-4 TRBD1 CASSRQGSSYEQYF TGTGCCAGCAGTAGACAGGGGTCATCATACGAGCAGTACTTC
TRBJ2-5 18 many TRBV20-1 TRBD1 CSARARLTRTGGKETQYF TGCAGTGCTAGAGCAAGGCTAACTAGGACAGGGGGAAAAGAGACCCAGTACTTC
TRBJ2-5 14 many TRBV11-2 . CASTPGYSQETQYF TGTGCCAGCACCCCCGGGTACTCGCAAGAGACCCAGTACTTC
TRBJ2-1 13 . TRBV24-1 . CATSGASWGEQFF TGTGCCACCAGTGGCGCTAGCTGGGGTGAGCAGTTCTTC
TRBJ2-7 17 many TRBV20-1 . CSAPLRRTGESSYEQYF TGCAGTGCTCCCCTCCGACGAACGGGGGAGAGCTCCTACGAGCAGTACTTC
TRBJ1-1 13 few TRBV10-3 TRBD1 CAIRPQGDTEAFF TGTGCCATCAGACCCCAGGGGGACACTGAAGCTTTCTTT
TRBJ1-4 15 many TRBV7-2 TRBD1 CASSPHRGDGEKLFF TGTGCCAGCAGCCCCCACAGGGGGGATGGTGAAAAACTGTTTTTT
TRBJ2-1 14 many TRBV7-8 . CASSLPSANNEQFF TGTGCCAGCAGCTTACCTAGCGCAAACAATGAGCAGTTCTTC
TRBJ1-3 16 . TRBV19 TRBD1 CASSIPGQGSGNTIYF TGTGCCAGTAGTATACCGGGACAGGGGTCTGGAAACACCATATATTTT
TRBJ2-1 14 many TRBV12-3/TRBV12-4 TRBD2 CASSWGASGDEQFF TGTGCCAGCAGTTGGGGCGCTAGCGGGGATGAGCAGTTCTTC
TRBJ1-1 11 many TRBV19 TRBD1 CASSQGAEAFF TGTGCCAGCAGTCAGGGGGCTGAAGCTTTCTTT
TRBJ1-5 16 . TRBV7-2 TRBD1 CASSRYSGQYNQPQHF TGTGCCAGCAGCCGGTACTCGGGACAGTACAATCAGCCCCAGCATTTT
TRBJ1-3 11 many TRBV28 . CASRIENTIYF TGTGCCAGCCGCATCGAAAACACCATATATTTT
TRBJ1-2 14 . TRBV6-5 . CASSYEGRTDGYTF TGTGCCAGCAGTTACGAAGGAAGGACGGATGGCTACACCTTC
TRBJ2-7 15 few TRBV6-1 TRBD2 CASRSGTSGSYEQYF TGTGCCAGCAGATCCGGGACTAGCGGATCCTACGAGCAGTACTTC
TRBJ1-2 13 . TRBV19 . CASGNSLSYGYTF TGTGCCAGTGGAAACTCTCTCTCCTATGGCTACACCTTC
TRBJ2-7 15 . TRBV19 TRBD1 CATRPGTGGTYEQYF TGTGCCACCAGACCCGGGACAGGGGGTACCTACGAGCAGTACTTC
TRBJ2-3 15 . TRBV7-3 . CASSFSRLSTDTQYF TGTGCCAGCAGCTTCAGCCGACTTTCCACAGATACGCAGTATTTT
TRBJ1-1 15 many TRBV11-2 . CASSLIVPRDTEAFF TGTGCCAGCAGCTTGATCGTGCCCAGGGACACTGAAGCTTTCTTT
TRBJ2-1 11 many TRBV7-2 . CASTREYEQFF TGTGCCAGCACCCGGGAGTATGAGCAGTTCTTC
TRBJ2-1 15 many TRBV3-1 TRBD2 CASSQDTTSGNEQFF TGTGCCAGCAGCCAAGATACCACTAGCGGCAATGAGCAGTTCTTC
TRBJ2-7 17 many TRBV6-2/TRBV6-3 . CASSYSPGADDFYEQYF TGTGCCAGCAGTTACTCGCCCGGAGCGGATGATTTCTACGAGCAGTACTTC
TRBJ2-7 12 many TRBV11-2 . CASNPRENEQYF TGTGCCAGCAACCCACGTGAGAACGAGCAGTACTTC
TRBJ2-3 14 . TRBV11-3 . CASSRGLGTDTQYF TGTGCCAGCAGCCGGGGGCTGGGCACAGATACGCAGTATTTT
TRBJ2-1 17 few TRBV19 . CASSWGPRSYSYNEQFF TGTGCCAGTAGTTGGGGGCCTCGGTCGTATTCCTACAATGAGCAGTTCTTC
TRBJ1-4 15 many TRBV5-1 TRBD1 CASSLAGQGSEKLFF TGCGCCAGCAGCTTGGCCGGACAGGGGTCCGAAAAACTGTTTTTT
TRBJ2-7 14 . TRBV28 TRBD1 CASSPGTGGIEQYF TGTGCCAGCAGCCCCGGGACAGGGGGCATCGAGCAGTACTTC
TRBJ1-5 13 many TRBV2 . CASRGGLNQPQHF TGTGCCAGCAGGGGGGGGCTCAATCAGCCCCAGCATTTT
TRBJ2-6 17 few TRBV19 TRBD1 CASSTGTGSSGANVLTF TGTGCCAGTAGTACAGGGACAGGCAGCTCTGGGGCCAACGTCCTGACTTTC
TRBJ2-7 13 many TRBV3-1 TRBD2 CASSPGLAGEQYF TGTGCCAGCAGCCCGGGACTAGCGGGAGAGCAGTACTTC
TRBJ2-3 15 many TRBV13 TRBD1 CASSASGGSGDTQYF TGTGCCAGCAGCGCCTCAGGGGGCTCAGGAGATACGCAGTATTTT
TRBJ2-1 15 many TRBV11-2 . CASSFVSVVYNEQFF TGTGCCAGCAGCTTCGTCAGCGTCGTCTACAATGAGCAGTTCTTC
TRBJ1-1 14 . TRBV19 . CASSSTPGGESAFF TGTGCCAGTAGTTCCACCCCCGGGGGGGAGTCGGCTTTCTTT
TRBJ2-3 14 few TRBV5-4 . CATSFEPLTDTQYF TGTGCCACCAGTTTTGAGCCTCTCACAGATACGCAGTATTTT
TRBJ2-5 15 many TRBV7-6 TRBD2 CASSLLAGAVETQYF TGTGCCAGCAGCTTACTTGCGGGAGCGGTGGAGACCCAGTACTTC
TRBJ2-6 17 . TRBV11-2 . CASSSGTSSSGANVLTF TGTGCCAGCAGTTCCGGGACATCAAGCTCTGGGGCCAACGTCCTGACTTTC
TRBJ2-7 17 . TRBV11-2 . CASSPLRSKRELNEQSF TGTGCCAGCAGCCCCCTCCGGAGTAAGCGTGAGCTAAACGAGCAGTCCTTC
TRBJ1-1 14 many TRBV18 TRBD1 CASSTTGANTEAFF TGTGCCAGCTCAACAACAGGGGCCAACACTGAAGCTTTCTTT